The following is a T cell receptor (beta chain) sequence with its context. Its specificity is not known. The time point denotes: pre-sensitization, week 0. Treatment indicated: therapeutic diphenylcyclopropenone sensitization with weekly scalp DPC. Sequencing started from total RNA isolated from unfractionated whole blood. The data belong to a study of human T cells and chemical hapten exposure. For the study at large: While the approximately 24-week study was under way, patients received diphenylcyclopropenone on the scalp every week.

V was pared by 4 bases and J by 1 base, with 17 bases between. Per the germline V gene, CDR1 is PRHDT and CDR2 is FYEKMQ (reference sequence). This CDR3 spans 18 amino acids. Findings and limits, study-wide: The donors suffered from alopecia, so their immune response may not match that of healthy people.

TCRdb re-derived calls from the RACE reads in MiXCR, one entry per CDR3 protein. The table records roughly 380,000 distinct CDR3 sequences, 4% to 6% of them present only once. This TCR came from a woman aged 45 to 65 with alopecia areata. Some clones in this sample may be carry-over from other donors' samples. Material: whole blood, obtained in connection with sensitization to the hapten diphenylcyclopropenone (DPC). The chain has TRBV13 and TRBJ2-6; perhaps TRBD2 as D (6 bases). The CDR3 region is CASSSPGLASSGANVLTF. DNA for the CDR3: TGTGCCAGCAGCTCCCCGGGACTCGCGAGTTCTGGGGCCAACGTCCTGACTTTC. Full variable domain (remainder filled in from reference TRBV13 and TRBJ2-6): AAGVIQSPRHLIKEKRETATLKCYPIPRHDTVYWYQQGPGQDPQFLISFYEKMQSDKGSIPDRFSAQQFSDYHSELNMSSLELGDSALYFCASSSPGLASSGANVLTFGAGSRLTVL.